The 14 T cell receptor beta chains listed next were all sequenced from one sample in a study of T cell repertoires in cytomegalovirus infection. What these receptors recognize is not known. TCRdb independently ran MiXCR on the reads; one entry per CDR3 protein. The table records 700,000 to 900,000 distinct CDR3 sequences, 25% to 35% of them present only once. The specimen comprised cultured CD8+ T cells from PBMCs, sampled from culture after CMV antigen stimulation. These receptor sequences come from a human donor in good health (CMV status not recorded). Some clones in this sample may be carry-over from other donors' samples.

V is TRBV6-5 and J is TRBJ2-1; 8 nucleotides match TRBD2. CDR3 length: 12 amino acids. Losses at the gene ends were 9 bases for V and 10 bases for J; bases not matched to a gene: 8. The germline V gene encodes CDR1 MNHEY and CDR2 SVGAGI. CDR3 protein: CASGGGGPEQFF. CDR3 coding DNA: TGTGCCAGTGGTGGCGGGGGGCCAGAGCAGTTCTTC.

The V and J genes are TRBV6-2 or TRBV6-3 and TRBJ1-2, with a weak D call TRBD1 (5 bases). The V end was cut by 5 bases, the J end by 2 bases, with 12 bases between. The CDR3 totals 14 residues. The germline V gene has CDR1 MNHEY and CDR2 SVGEGT. CDR3 in DNA: TGTGCCAGCAGTACCTTCCGGGACAACTATGGCTACACCTTC. This codes for CASSTFRDNYGYTF.

This chain links TRBV27 with TRBJ2-1; D might be TRBD1 (6 bases). Germline lookup yields CDR1 MNHEY and CDR2 SMNVEV (reference sequence). The V end was cut by 4 bases, the J end by 5 bases, with 12 bases between. The CDR3 runs to 14 residues. The CDR3 protein is CASSYGTTHNEQFF. The CDR3 coding sequence is TGTGCCAGCAGTTACGGGACAACCCACAATGAGCAGTTCTTC.

This clonotype showed up many times. CDR3 nucleotide sequence: TGTGCCAGCAGTAGTACGAGAAATCAGCCCCAGCATTTT. Translating it yields CASSSTRNQPQHF. The chain uses TRBV6-1 and TRBJ1-5; D remains ambiguous. The CDR3 sequence is 13 residues long. V lost 5 bases and J 4 bases, leaving 9 bases between the germline ends. Per the germline V gene, CDR1 is MNHNS and CDR2 is SASEGT.

In regard to this clonotype: A much larger clonotype is one base distant, so this may be a read error. This chain uses TRBV7-6 with TRBJ1-5; D unresolved. The V gene lost 0 bases and the J gene lost 7 bases, with 7 bases spanning the gap. Germline V gives CDR1 SGHVS, CDR2 FNYEAQ. This CDR3 is built from 13 residues. The CDR3 protein is CASSLADGQPQHF. CDR3 DNA sequence: TGTGCCAGCAGCTTAGCCGACGGACAGCCCCAGCATTTT.

The chain couples TRBV7-9 to TRBJ2-5, with D unresolved. This CDR3 has 14 residues. V was shortened by 1 base and J by 5 bases, with 11 bases between the two germline ends. Germline assignment: CDR1 SEHNR and CDR2 FQNEAQ (reference sequence). The CDR3 nucleotides are TGTGCCAGCAGCTTAGGCCCAGAGAGTGAGACCCAGTACTTC. Protein product: CASSLGPESETQYF.

This clonotype was counted ten times or more. The chain links TRBV7-8 to TRBJ2-6; no reliable D call. Germline assignment: CDR1 SGHVS and CDR2 FQNEAQ. Trimming removed 0 bases from V and 0 bases from J, with 9 bases in between. The CDR3 spans 17 residues. CDR3 nucleotides: TGTGCCAGCAGCTTAGCCCCAGACGGCTCTGGGGCCAACGTCCTGACTTTC. Protein product: CASSLAPDGSGANVLTF. Full variable domain (remainder filled in from reference TRBV7-8 and TRBJ2-6): GAGVSQSPRYKVAKRGQDVALRCDPISGHVSLFWYQQALGQGPEFLTYFQNEAQLDKSGLPSDRFFAERPEGSVSTLKIQRTQQEDSAVYLCASSLAPDGSGANVLTFGAGSRLTVL.

The chain combines TRBV6-5 with TRBJ2-1; 7 bases are a match to TRBD2. CDR3 length equals 16 residues. CDR1 is MNHEY and CDR2 is SVGAGI in the germline V gene. V was pared by 0 bases and J by 2 bases, with 4 bases of the junction left unmatched. In nucleotides, the CDR3 is TGTGCCAGCAGTTACTCCAGCGGGGCCCCCTACAATGAGCAGTTCTTC. Translating it yields CASSYSSGAPYNEQFF.

The V gene is TRBV27, the J gene TRBJ2-7, with TRBD2 as a possible D gene (5 bases). V shed 5 bases and J shed 6 bases, with 17 bases lying between them. CDR3 length: 14 residues. From germline, CDR1 is MNHEY and CDR2 SMNVEV (reference sequence). The CDR3 here is CASSPSSGRREQYF. The CDR3 bases are TGTGCCAGCAGTCCCTCGAGCGGTAGGCGCGAGCAGTACTTC.

The V and J genes are TRBV24-1 and TRBJ1-2; D is ambiguous. The germline V gene has CDR1 KGHDR and CDR2 SFDVKD. The CDR3 spans 16 residues. Between the trimmed V and J ends, which lost 5 bases and 3 bases, there was a span of 18 bases. In nucleotides, the CDR3 is TGTGCCACCAGTGGCCAGTCGTTGGTACCCCACTATGGCTACACCTTC. Translation: CATSGQSLVPHYGYTF.

Ten or more counts support this clonotype. V and J are TRBV7-9 and TRBJ1-2; D is unclear. The CDR3 has 14 amino acids. Trimming pared 6 bases from V and 2 bases from J, leaving 13 bases between. Germline-derived CDR1 and CDR2 are SEHNR and FQNEAQ (reference sequence). The DNA of the CDR3 is TGTGCCAGCAGTATAGAGGACGGAAACTATGGCTACACCTTC. Translating gives CASSIEDGNYGYTF. Full variable domain (outside the CDR3, taken from reference TRBV7-9 and TRBJ1-2): DTGVSQNPRHKITKRGQNVTFRCDPISEHNRLYWYRQTLGQGPEFLTYFQNEAQLEKSRLLSDRFSAERPKGSFSTLEIQRTEQGDSAMYLCASSIEDGNYGYTFGSGTRLTVV.

This clonotype was seen at least ten times. The V gene is TRBV7-9, the J gene TRBJ2-1; no clear D. The CDR3 has 14 residues. The germline CDR1 and CDR2 sequences are SEHNR and FQNEAQ (reference sequence). Deletions cut 6 bases from V and 8 bases from J, with 17 bases between. Written as DNA, the CDR3 is TGTGCCAGCAGTTCCCCGTCCCAAGCGTATGAGCAGTTCTTC. This gives the protein CASSSPSQAYEQFF.

A word on this clonotype: The conserved phenylalanine or tryptophan normally closing the CDR3 is absent here, so this likely arose from a read error. The CDR3 is CASSYLDTGELFS. The DNA for the CDR3 is TGTGCCAGCAGTTACTTGGACACCGGGGAGCTGTTTTCT. J is TRBJ2-2 and V is TRBV6-5; D is unresolved. The CDR3 is 13 residues long. V dropped 1 base and J dropped 3 bases, with 3 bases sitting between them. Germline CDR1 and CDR2: MNHEY and SVGAGI.

The table lists this clonotype with many counts. This chain joins TRBV7-9 and TRBJ1-1; D uncertain. This CDR3 has 12 residues. V lost 5 bases and J 5 bases, leaving 9 bases between the germline ends. CDR1 and CDR2 (germline): SEHNR, FQNEAQ (reference sequence). CDR3 loop: CASSAGVTEAFF. CDR3 nucleotides: TGTGCCAGCAGCGCTGGGGTAACTGAAGCTTTCTTT.